What follows are 31 T cell receptor beta chains derived from one specimen sequenced in a study of monozygotic twins with inflammatory bowel disease (dated 2019 in TCRdb). The method behind the library was 5' RACE. The data were produced on an Illumina HiSeq 2500. After reprocessing by TCRdb, each CDR3 protein sequence is one entry, and no DNA is given. Per the sample table, the count is 200,000 to 250,000 distinct CDR3 sequences. The biggest ten clones account for around 1.5% of the sample. Sequenced input: blood. These receptors were taken from a human donor with ulcerative colitis or Crohn's disease, or a healthy co-twin of an affected twin (not recorded which).

The chain joins TRBV7-9 to TRBJ1-1; TCRdb lists TRBD1, though no DNA is available to test this call. Germline CDR1 SEHNR, CDR2 FQNEAQ (reference sequence). The CDR3 runs 13 residues. CDR3 region: CASGRGQMTEAFF.

V is TRBV29-1 and J is TRBJ2-5; the TCRdb D gene call, TRBD2, has no DNA to confirm it. Germline loops: CDR1 SQVTM, CDR2 ANQGSEA. This CDR3 spans 15 amino acids. The CDR3 sequence: CSVERGRGIQETQYF.

The chain's CDR3 is CSADRQGNQPQHF. The rearrangement uses TRBV20-1 and TRBJ1-5; the D call of TRBD1 rests on TCRdb alone, since no DNA is present to check it. Germline values: CDR1 DFQATT, CDR2 SNEGSKA (reference sequence). The CDR3 contains 13 residues.

The chain joins TRBV6-5 to TRBJ2-7; with no DNA, the TCRdb D assignment of TRBD2 cannot be verified. The CDR3 loop spans 15 amino acids. From germline, CDR1 is MNHEY and CDR2 SVGAGI. The CDR3 is CASSYSRGGTYEQYF.

The gene calls are TRBV5-8 and TRBJ2-1; the TCRdb D gene call, TRBD1, has no DNA to confirm it. The germline gives CDR1 SGHTS, CDR2 YDEGEE. The CDR3 consists of 16 residues. CDR3 in amino acids: CASNKFSARRNNEQFF.

CDR3: CASSPQRGSSYNEQFF. The V and J genes are TRBV4-2 and TRBJ2-1; absent DNA, TCRdb's TRBD2 call cannot be checked. The length of the CDR3 is 16 residues. Germline-derived CDR1 and CDR2 are LGHNA and YNFKEQ.

The CDR3 loop is CATSRDRNTEAFF. The chain recombines TRBV15 with TRBJ1-1. CDR1 is LNHNV and CDR2 is YYDKDF in the germline V gene (reference sequence). The CDR3 covers 13 residues.

This chain joins TRBV20-1 and TRBJ1-1; checking the TCRdb D call of TRBD1 is not possible without DNA. The CDR3 contains 15 residues. The germline gives CDR1 DFQATT, CDR2 SNEGSKA (reference sequence). This CDR3 reads CSIQAPGRLNTEAFF.

This chain connects TRBV5-1 to TRBJ2-2; there is no DNA to check the TCRdb D call of TRBD1. Germline V CDR1 and CDR2: SGHRS, YFSETQ. This CDR3 has 14 residues. The CDR3 here is CASSPDTNTGELFF.

The V gene is TRBV2, the J gene TRBJ2-2; lacking DNA, the TRBD2 call made by TCRdb goes unchecked. Germline loops: CDR1 SNHLY, CDR2 FYNNEI. The CDR3 sequence is 15 residues long. The CDR3 sequence is CASSQGLYNTGELFF.

The genes are TRBV5-6 and TRBJ1-2. Germline loops: CDR1 SGHDT, CDR2 YYEEEE. This CDR3 comprises 15 residues. Here the CDR3 reads CASSLSDFRNYGYTF. The whole variable domain, remainder taken from reference TRBV5-6 and TRBJ1-2, is DAGVTQSPTHLIKTRGQQVTLRCSPKSGHDTVSWYQQALGQGPQFIFQYYEEEERQRGNFPDRFSGHQFPNYSSELNVNALLLGDSALYLCASSLSDFRNYGYTFGSGTRLTVV.

The chain uses TRBV12-3 or TRBV12-4 and TRBJ1-2; TCRdb's D call, TRBD1, is unchecked because there is no DNA. CDR3 length equals 13 residues. CDR3 loop: CASSGDIYYGYTF.

This chain links TRBV6-2 or TRBV6-3 with TRBJ2-7; as DNA is missing, the TRBD1 call by TCRdb cannot be tested. The CDR3 sequence is 14 residues long. Per germline, CDR1 MNHEY and CDR2 SVGEGT. CDR3 sequence reads: CASSYQGNLYEQYF.

This rearrangement joins TRBV5-1 to TRBJ2-6. This CDR3 contains 14 residues. Per the germline V gene, CDR1 is SGHRS and CDR2 is YFSETQ. The CDR3 loop reads CASRLSSGANVLTF.

The rearrangement joins TRBV19 to TRBJ1-3. Germline V lookup: CDR1 LNHDA, CDR2 SQIVND (reference sequence). The CDR3 is 14 residues long. CDR3 sequence reads: CASRGSSSGNTIYF.

The chain is built from TRBV10-3 and TRBJ2-7; TCRdb gives TRBD1 as the D gene, but with no DNA this cannot be confirmed. The CDR3 runs 15 residues. Germline V gene sequence: CDR1 ENHRY, CDR2 SYGVKD. This CDR3 reads CAISEKGQGAYEQYF.

V gene TRBV18 combines with J gene TRBJ1-1. Germline values: CDR1 KGHSH, CDR2 LQKENI. This CDR3 has 14 residues. This chain's CDR3 is CASSPAASNTEAFF.

This chain links TRBV11-2 with TRBJ2-3; with no DNA, the TCRdb D assignment of TRBD1 cannot be verified. The germline CDR1 and CDR2 sequences are SGHAT and FQNNGV. The CDR3 consists of 18 residues. The CDR3 sequence is CASKMQGGLRWVADTQYF. The full variable domain, completed using reference TRBV11-2 and TRBJ2-3, is EAGVAQSPRYKIIEKRQSVAFWCNPISGHATLYWYQQILGQGPKLLIQFQNNGVVDDSQLPKDRFSAERLKGVDSTLKIQPAKLEDSAVYLCASKMQGGLRWVADTQYFGPGTRLTVL.

This chain connects TRBV4-2 to TRBJ1-2. The CDR3 runs 17 residues. The germline CDR1 and CDR2 sequences are LGHNA and YNFKEQ. CDR3 amino acids: CASSQTSGRGTPYGYTF.

The chain's CDR3 is CSARDQLAELYEQYF. The gene calls are TRBV20-1 and TRBJ2-7. Germline assignment: CDR1 DFQATT and CDR2 SNEGSKA (reference sequence). This CDR3 comprises 15 residues.

V and J are TRBV6-6 and TRBJ2-7; TCRdb returns TRBD1, unconfirmable since there is no DNA. This CDR3 has 13 residues. Germline V gene data show CDR1 as MNHNY and CDR2 as SVGAGI (reference sequence). The CDR3 sequence is CASSLGQEDEQYF.

The rearrangement links TRBV5-1 to TRBJ1-1; TCRdb's assignment of TRBD1 cannot be checked, as there is no DNA. There are 14 residues in the CDR3. Germline assignment: CDR1 SGHRS and CDR2 YFSETQ. The CDR3 loop is CASRQRQGNTEAFF.

This chain links TRBV5-5 with TRBJ1-4; the D call of TRBD1 rests on TCRdb alone, since no DNA is present to check it. From germline, CDR1 is SGHKS and CDR2 YYEKEE (reference sequence). The CDR3 sequence is 17 residues long. CDR3 region: CASTDYRDRTTNEKLFF.

This chain joins TRBV6-5 and TRBJ1-4; TCRdb's D call, TRBD1, is unchecked because there is no DNA. The CDR3 sequence is 12 residues long. Germline values: CDR1 MNHEY, CDR2 SVGAGI. The CDR3: CASGNRGEKLFF.

The V and J genes are TRBV12-3 or TRBV12-4 and TRBJ1-5; as DNA is missing, the TRBD1 call by TCRdb cannot be tested. The CDR3 is 13 residues long. CDR3 region: CASSPTGSQPQHF.

V is TRBV6-5 and J is TRBJ1-2; TCRdb outputs TRBD1, but without DNA this stays unchecked. The CDR3 sequence is 18 residues long. Germline loops: CDR1 MNHEY, CDR2 SVGAGI. This chain's CDR3 is CASSYSLNTGGFDYGYTF.

V usage is TRBV12-3 or TRBV12-4 and J usage is TRBJ2-5; lacking DNA, the TRBD1 call made by TCRdb goes unchecked. The CDR3 has 13 amino acids. The CDR3 loop is CASSSRGGVGQYF.

J is TRBJ2-3 and V is TRBV5-4; TCRdb picks TRBD2, but there is no DNA to check that call. Germline CDR1 is SGHNT and CDR2 is YYREEE (reference sequence). The CDR3 has 15 residues. CDR3 sequence reads: CASSRAAGGRDTQYF.

The chain couples TRBV3-1 to TRBJ1-5; TCRdb calls TRBD1, which cannot be checked without DNA. The length of the CDR3 is 19 residues. Germline CDR1 and CDR2: LGHDT and YNNKEL (reference sequence). The CDR3 is CASSQAHFGGRSSNQPQHF.

This sequence joins TRBV20-1 and TRBJ2-5; TCRdb's D gene call, TRBD2, goes unchecked for lack of DNA. CDR1 DFQATT and CDR2 SNEGSKA come from the germline V gene (reference sequence). The CDR3 extends over 13 amino acids. The chain's CDR3 is CSVSSGALETQYF.

The rearrangement joins TRBV12-3 or TRBV12-4 to TRBJ2-5; TCRdb returns TRBD1, unconfirmable since there is no DNA. There are 13 residues in the CDR3. CDR3 sequence reads: CASSKNRGETQYF.